Detailed here is one TCR beta chain. Its antigen is undetermined. This specimen comes from a study of Ad26.COV2.S vaccination and SARS-CoV-2 variants. Study-wide points: Non-spike TCR breadth showed similarity between vaccine and placebo recipients. From the TCR breadth and depth analyses, total T cell responses may have been underestimated. Higher spike-specific TCR breadth was found in vaccine recipients than in placebo recipients.

Produced via immunoSEQ multiplex PCR; TCRdb's table is partial and in-frame only. The sample lists more than 120,000 clones; 86% were seen once. V lost 0 bases and J lost 2, with 9 bases in between. From germline, CDR1 is SGHDT and CDR2 YYEEEE. The CDR3 covers 15 residues. The TCR sequence derives from a human donor who had recovered from COVID-19. The rearrangement uses TRBV5-6 and TRBJ1-5; perhaps TRBD1 as D (5 bases). This sample comprised peripheral blood, obtained after recovery from COVID-19. The CDR3 loop reads CASSLAGGGNQPQHF. CDR3 bases: TGTGCCAGCAGCTTGGCCGGGGGGGGCAATCAGCCCCAGCATTTT.